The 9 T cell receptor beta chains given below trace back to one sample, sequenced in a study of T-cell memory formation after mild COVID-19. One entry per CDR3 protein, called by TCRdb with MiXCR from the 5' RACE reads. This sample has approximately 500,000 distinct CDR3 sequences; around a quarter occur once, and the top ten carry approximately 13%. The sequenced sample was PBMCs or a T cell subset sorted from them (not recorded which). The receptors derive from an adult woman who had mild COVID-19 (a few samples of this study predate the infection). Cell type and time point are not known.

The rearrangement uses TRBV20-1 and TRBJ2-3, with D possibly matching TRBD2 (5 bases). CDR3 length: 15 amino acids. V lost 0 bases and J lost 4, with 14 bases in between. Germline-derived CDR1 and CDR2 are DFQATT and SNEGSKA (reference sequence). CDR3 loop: CSARESLVRADTQYF. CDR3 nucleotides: TGCAGTGCTAGAGAGTCGCTAGTGCGGGCAGATACGCAGTATTTT.

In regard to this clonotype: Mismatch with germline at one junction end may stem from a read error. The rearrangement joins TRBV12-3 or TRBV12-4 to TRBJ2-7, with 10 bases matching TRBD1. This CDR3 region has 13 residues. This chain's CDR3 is CASSSGQGRELYF. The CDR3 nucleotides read TGTGCCAGCAGTTCGGGACAGGGGAGGGAGCTGTACTTC.

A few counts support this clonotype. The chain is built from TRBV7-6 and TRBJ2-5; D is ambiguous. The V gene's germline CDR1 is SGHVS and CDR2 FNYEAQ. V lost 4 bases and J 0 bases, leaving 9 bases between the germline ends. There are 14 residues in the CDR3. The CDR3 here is CASSSGPNQETQYF. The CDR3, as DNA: TGTGCCAGCAGCTCCGGACCTAACCAAGAGACCCAGTACTTC. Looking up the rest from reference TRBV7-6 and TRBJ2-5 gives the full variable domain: GAGVSQSPRYKVTKRGQDVALRCDPISGHVSLYWYRQALGQGPEFLTYFNYEAQQDKSGLPNDRFSAERPEGSISTLTIQRTEQRDSAMYRCASSSGPNQETQYFGPGTRLLVL.

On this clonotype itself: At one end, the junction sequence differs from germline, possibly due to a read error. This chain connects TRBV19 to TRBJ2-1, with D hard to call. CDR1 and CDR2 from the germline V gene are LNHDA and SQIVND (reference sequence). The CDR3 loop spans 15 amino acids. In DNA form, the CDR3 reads TGTGCCAGCAGTACTGGGATTGGGCTTAACAATGAGCAGTTCTTC. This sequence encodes CASSTGIGLNNEQFF.

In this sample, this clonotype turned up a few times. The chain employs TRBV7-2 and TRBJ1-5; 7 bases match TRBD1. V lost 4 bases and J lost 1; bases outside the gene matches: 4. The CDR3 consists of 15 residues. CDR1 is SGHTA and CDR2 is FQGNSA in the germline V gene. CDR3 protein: CASSSGQSSNQPQHF. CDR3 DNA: TGTGCCAGCAGCTCGGGACAGAGCAGCAATCAGCCCCAGCATTTT.

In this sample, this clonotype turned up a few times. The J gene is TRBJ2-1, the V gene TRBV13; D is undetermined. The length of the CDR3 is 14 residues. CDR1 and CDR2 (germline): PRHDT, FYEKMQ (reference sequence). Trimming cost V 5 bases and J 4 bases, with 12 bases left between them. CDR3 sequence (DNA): TGTGCCAGCAGCGCAAGGACGAAGTACAATGAGCAGTTCTTC. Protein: CASSARTKYNEQFF.

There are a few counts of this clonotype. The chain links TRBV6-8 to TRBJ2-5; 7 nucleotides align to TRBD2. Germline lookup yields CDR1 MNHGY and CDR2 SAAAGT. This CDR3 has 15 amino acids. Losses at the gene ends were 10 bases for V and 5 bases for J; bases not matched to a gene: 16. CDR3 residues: CANRWGSGAGETQYF. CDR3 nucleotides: TGTGCCAACCGGTGGGGATCCGGAGCGGGGGAGACCCAGTACTTC.

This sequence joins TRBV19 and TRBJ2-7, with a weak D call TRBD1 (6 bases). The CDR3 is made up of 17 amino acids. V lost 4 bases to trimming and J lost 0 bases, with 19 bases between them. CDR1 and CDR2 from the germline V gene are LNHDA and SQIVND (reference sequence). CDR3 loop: CASSTTAQGYYSYEQYF. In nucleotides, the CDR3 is TGTGCCAGTAGTACCACAGCACAGGGATACTACTCCTACGAGCAGTACTTC.

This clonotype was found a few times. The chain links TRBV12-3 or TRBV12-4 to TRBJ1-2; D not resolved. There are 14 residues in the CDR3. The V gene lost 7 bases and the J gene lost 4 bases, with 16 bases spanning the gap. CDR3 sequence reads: CASTAGSFPYGYTF. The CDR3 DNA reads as TGTGCCAGCACCGCCGGCTCTTTCCCCTATGGCTACACCTTC.